This T cell receptor beta chain was captured in a study of blood T cells in healthy people across ages. Study-wide results and caveats: Per million T cells, the diversity of TCR beta decreased roughly linearly as age advanced. Donor CMV status, an unknown factor, possibly confounded changes in expanded clonotypes.

Then a second PCR, running roughly 6 to 12 cycles, was carried out with a sample-barcoded 5' primer and a J-beta primer mix. TCRdb ran MiXCR on the 5' RACE reads and lists one entry per CDR3 protein. The data hold hundreds of thousands of distinct CDR3 sequences, with approximately 52% observed a single time. Total RNA extraction produced at least 6 micrograms (per sample) for the study. As concerns this clonotype: Its matching antigen is unknown.

Trimming cost V 5 bases and J 10 bases; bases outside gene matches: 11. This CDR3 has 14 residues. Germline-derived CDR1 and CDR2 are LGHNT and FRNRAP. What was sequenced was blood. This rearrangement joins TRBV12-5 to TRBJ2-1, with TRBD1 matching over 7 bases. This receptor was taken from an elderly woman in good health. For the CDR3, the DNA is TGTGCTAGTGGTCCCCTGGACAGGAGGTACGAGCAGTTCTTC. It yields the protein CASGPLDRRYEQFF. The whole variable domain, remainder taken from reference TRBV12-5 and TRBJ2-1, is DARVTQTPRHKVTEMGQEVTMRCQPILGHNTVFWYRQTMMQGLELLAYFRNRAPLDDSGMPKDRFSAEMPDATLATLKIQPSEPRDSAVYFCASGPLDRRYEQFFGPGTRLTVL.